The clone carrying this TCR beta chain was seen just once. The sample holds other DNA sequences that translate to the same CDR3. Authors' data handling: Scientists estimated how many nucleated cells there were by amplifying reference gene primers. Only in-frame clones appear in the TCRdb table, and some are missing; sequencing was by immunoSEQ multiplex PCR. The V and J calls and the clone size are those of that table, but D and trimming were determined from the DNA. The sample consists of approximately 89,000 clones, roughly 96% of them appearing once. This entry belongs to a study of blood T cell repertoires in COVID-19. Study as a whole: Acute-phase and convalescent COVID-19 samples originated in the United States, Italy and Spain.

The CDR3 spans 12 residues. Trimming stripped 5 bases from V and 4 bases from J, with 9 bases between. The receptor was derived from a human donor with active COVID-19. The donor label of this sample is uncertain. Sequencing input: peripheral blood. The rearrangement joins TRBV12-3 or TRBV12-4 to TRBJ2-7, with D possibly TRBD2 on 6 matching bases. In DNA, the CDR3 is TGTGCCAGCAGTAGGGACTCTTACGAGCAGTACTTC. It codes for CASSRDSYEQYF.